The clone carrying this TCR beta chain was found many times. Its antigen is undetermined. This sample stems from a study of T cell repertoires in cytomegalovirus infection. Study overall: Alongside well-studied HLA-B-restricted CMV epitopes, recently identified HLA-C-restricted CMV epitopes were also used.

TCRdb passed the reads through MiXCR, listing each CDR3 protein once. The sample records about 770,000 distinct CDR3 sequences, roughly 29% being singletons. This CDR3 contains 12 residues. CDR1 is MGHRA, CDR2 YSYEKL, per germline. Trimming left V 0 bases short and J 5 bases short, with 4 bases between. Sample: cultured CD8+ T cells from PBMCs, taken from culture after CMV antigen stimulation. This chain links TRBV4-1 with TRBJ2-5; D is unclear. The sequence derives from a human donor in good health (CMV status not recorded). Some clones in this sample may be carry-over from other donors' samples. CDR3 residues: CASSQDLETQYF. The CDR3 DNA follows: TGCGCCAGCAGCCAAGACCTGGAGACCCAGTACTTC.